The 20 T cell receptor beta chains below were found in one sample sequenced in a study of blood T cell repertoires in COVID-19. Profiled with immunoSEQ multiplex PCR; TCRdb holds only in-frame clones, not every one. The sample shows 120,000 to 150,000 clones, more than 70% of them seen only once. Sequencing input: peripheral blood. The receptor source for this set is a human donor in a cohort sampled during active COVID-19.

CDR3 in DNA: TGTGCCAGCAGTGCGAACAGAGTTTTTTTGGGGCAGTACTTC. Protein product: CASSANRVFLGQYF. The chain employs TRBV27 and TRBJ2-7; D remains unclear. CDR1 MNHEY and CDR2 SMNVEV come from the germline V gene (reference sequence). The CDR3 extends over 14 amino acids. V shed 5 bases and J shed 9 bases, with 20 bases lying between them.

V is TRBV9 and J is TRBJ2-1; 9 nucleotides line up with TRBD2. Germline CDR1 reads SGDLS; CDR2 reads YYNGEE. The CDR3 totals 16 residues. The junction had 10 bases not matched to a gene; V was cut back by 3 bases and J by 6 bases. The CDR3 loop is CASSAGRGGGINEQFF. As DNA, the CDR3 is TGTGCCAGCAGCGCAGGGCGGGGGGGAGGAATCAATGAGCAGTTCTTC.

This sequence joins TRBV2 and TRBJ1-1; D is possibly TRBD1 (6 bases). CDR1 is SNHLY, CDR2 FYNNEI, per germline. V lost 10 bases to trimming and J lost 0 bases, with 12 bases between them. CDR3 size: 13 residues. CDR3 protein: CATRTGLNTEAFF. In DNA form, the CDR3 reads TGTGCCACACGAACAGGGCTGAACACTGAAGCTTTCTTT.

In its sample, this clone was seen once. This sample includes further DNA sequences coding for the same CDR3. The chain carries TRBV5-1 and TRBJ1-2; 8 nucleotides line up with TRBD1. The V gene end was trimmed by 4 bases and the J gene end by 8 bases; junction bases not matched to a gene: 7. Germline V gene data show CDR1 as SGHRS and CDR2 as YFSETQ. The CDR3 loop spans 13 amino acids. The CDR3 is CASSPGTGGGYTF. The CDR3, as DNA: TGCGCCAGCAGCCCCGGAACAGGGGGAGGCTACACCTTC.

Turning to this clone: Mismatch with germline at one junction end may stem from a read error. This chain connects TRBV7-9 to TRBJ1-2; no clear D. CDR1 SEHNR and CDR2 FQNEAQ come from the germline V gene (reference sequence). The CDR3 consists of 9 residues. The CDR3 region has the DNA TGTGCCAGCAGCTTCCCCACTAACTTC. Its protein is CASSFPTNF.

This chain uses TRBV7-9 with TRBJ2-7; D is possibly TRBD2 (5 bases). This CDR3 region has 12 residues. Trimming took 5 bases from V and 4 from J, leaving 9 bases between them. Germline CDR1 reads SEHNR; CDR2 reads FQNEAQ (reference sequence). CDR3 in DNA: TGTGCCAGCAGCCGACTACTTTACGAGCAGTACTTC. It yields the protein CASSRLLYEQYF.

Notes on this clone: Other DNA sequences in this specimen translate into the identical CDR3. The gene calls are TRBV19 and TRBJ2-1; TRBD2 agrees at 7 bases. Germline trimming cut 4 bases from V and 1 base from J; bases unmatched to any gene: 7. Germline V gene lookup returns CDR1 LNHDA and CDR2 SQIVND (reference sequence). CDR3 length: 16 amino acids. CDR3 sequence (DNA): TGTGCCAGTAGTACCTTGGGCGGGGGATCCTACAATGAGCAGTTCTTC. This sequence encodes CASSTLGGGSYNEQFF.

V is TRBV10-3 and J is TRBJ2-1; D uncertain. The V end lost 8 bases, the J end lost 0 bases, and 8 bases lay between the germline ends. CDR3 length: 13 residues. Germline CDR1 and CDR2: ENHRY and SYGVKD. In DNA form, the CDR3 reads TGTGCCATCCGCAGTATCTCCTACAATGAGCAGTTCTTC. Residues: CAIRSISYNEQFF.

This clone was seen just once. The J gene is TRBJ2-5, the V gene TRBV2; TRBD1 might be the D (6 bases). CDR3 size: 15 residues. Trimming removed 6 bases at V and 2 bases at J, with 16 bases between. Looked up from germline, CDR1 is SNHLY and CDR2 is FYNNEI. CDR3 amino acids: CASSKLMGAQETQYF. CDR3 coding DNA: TGTGCCAGCAGCAAATTAATGGGGGCTCAAGAGACCCAGTACTTC. The full variable domain, in which reference TRBV2 and TRBJ2-5 provide the parts outside the CDR3, is EPEVTQTPSHQVTQMGQEVILRCVPISNHLYFYWYRQILGQKVEFLVSFYNNEISEKSEIFDDQFSVERPDGSNFTLKIRSTKLEDSAMYFCASSKLMGAQETQYFGPGTRLLVL.

The chain has TRBV7-9 and TRBJ1-4; 9 nucleotides align to TRBD1. J lost 8 bases, V lost 4 bases, and 8 bases had no gene match. This CDR3 comprises 15 residues. The V gene's germline CDR1 is SEHNR and CDR2 FQNEAQ (reference sequence). The CDR3 sequence is CASSWGQGVEEKLFF. CDR3 coding DNA: TGTGCCAGCAGCTGGGGACAGGGAGTAGAAGAAAAACTGTTTTTT.

This chain uses TRBV15 with TRBJ2-5; TRBD1 is a possible D gene (6 bases). Per germline, CDR1 LNHNV and CDR2 YYDKDF (reference sequence). Trimming took 4 bases from V and 2 from J, leaving 11 bases between them. The CDR3 spans 14 residues. The CDR3 coding sequence is TGTGCCACCAGCATGGGGACACAACAAGAGACCCAGTACTTC. Protein: CATSMGTQQETQYF.

The V call is TRBV14, the J call TRBJ1-2; no reliable D call. V dropped 0 bases and J dropped 0 bases, with 11 bases sitting between them. CDR3 length equals 16 residues. The germline V gene encodes CDR1 SGHDN and CDR2 FVKESK. The CDR3 loop reads CASSQDRRPANYGYTF. In nucleotides, the CDR3 is TGTGCCAGCAGCCAAGATCGCAGGCCGGCTAACTATGGCTACACCTTC.

In the case of this clone: Other DNA sequences in the same sample also yield this CDR3. The chain couples TRBV7-2 to TRBJ2-2; D gene uncertain. V lost 5 bases and J 0 bases, leaving 4 bases between the germline ends. The CDR3 sequence is 13 residues long. Germline V gene sequence: CDR1 SGHTA, CDR2 FQGNSA. In DNA, the CDR3 is TGTGCCAGCAGCAGCGCGAACACCGGGGAGCTGTTTTTT. Protein: CASSSANTGELFF.

The chain is built from TRBV27 and TRBJ2-6; 7 bases map to TRBD1. Per germline, CDR1 MNHEY and CDR2 SMNVEV (reference sequence). J was trimmed by 0 bases and V by 3 bases; bases with no gene match: 8. The CDR3 totals 18 residues. For the CDR3, the DNA is TGTGCCAGCAGTTTTCTAGACAGGGCAACCTCTGGGGCCAACGTCCTGACTTTC. Its protein product is CASSFLDRATSGANVLTF.

In nucleotides, the CDR3 is TGTGCCAGCAGCTTGGCGGCCCCTGGAGGCCAAGAGACCCAGTACTTC. This gives the protein CASSLAAPGGQETQYF. The genes are TRBV5-6 and TRBJ2-5; D possibly corresponds to TRBD2 (5 bases). Trimming removed 0 bases at V and 1 base at J, with 13 bases between. From germline, CDR1 is SGHDT and CDR2 YYEEEE. This CDR3 comprises 16 residues.

The DNA for the CDR3 is TGTGCCAGCAGCCCAGGTGGGCAACGGGGCTACACCTTC. Translating gives CASSPGGQRGYTF. The gene calls are TRBV7-3 and TRBJ1-2; D not resolved. This CDR3 is 13 amino acids long. Deletions cut 5 bases from V and 8 bases from J, with 15 bases between. Per germline, CDR1 SGHTA and CDR2 FQGTGA.

The chain couples TRBV19 to TRBJ1-4; no reliable D call. V lost 6 bases, J lost 6 bases, and 20 bases lay in between. The CDR3 runs 16 residues. Looked up from germline, CDR1 is LNHDA and CDR2 is SQIVND (reference sequence). Written as DNA, the CDR3 is TGTGCCAGTAGGCGTGAACTACTCAGAACGCATGAAAAACTGTTTTTT. Amino acids: CASRRELLRTHEKLFF. Full variable domain (outside the CDR3, taken from reference TRBV19 and TRBJ1-4): DGGITQSPKYLFRKEGQNVTLSCEQNLNHDAMYWYRQDPGQGLRLIYYSQIVNDFQKGDIAEGYSVSREKKESFPLTVTSAQKNPTAFYLCASRRELLRTHEKLFFGSGTQLSVL.

Details on this clone: This sample includes further DNA sequences coding for the same CDR3. The J gene is TRBJ2-7, the V gene TRBV20-1; no clear D. Per the germline V gene, CDR1 is DFQATT and CDR2 is SNEGSKA (reference sequence). The CDR3 runs to 11 residues. Deletions cut 3 bases from V and 0 bases from J, with 3 bases between. The DNA for the CDR3 is TGCAGTGCTAGGAGCTCCTACGAGCAGTACTTC. It translates to CSARSSYEQYF.

This chain uses TRBV5-8 with TRBJ2-5, with D maybe TRBD2 (5 bases). V lost 0 bases and J 5 bases, leaving 11 bases between the germline ends. CDR1 is SGHTS, CDR2 YDEGEE, per germline. CDR3 size: 14 residues. CDR3 region: CASSLGRAYETQYF. CDR3 nucleotide sequence: TGTGCCAGCAGCTTGGGGCGGGCATACGAGACCCAGTACTTC.

The chain uses TRBV5-6 and TRBJ2-5, with TRBD2 identical over 14 bases. The CDR3 runs 17 residues. Per the germline V gene, CDR1 is SGHDT and CDR2 is YYEEEE. The V segment lost 1 base and the J segment 0 bases; nucleotides outside the gene matches: 2. In DNA form, the CDR3 reads TGTGCCAGCAGCTTGAGACTAGCGGGGGGGTACCAAGAGACCCAGTACTTC. Amino acid sequence: CASSLRLAGGYQETQYF.